The 7 T cell receptor beta chains presented below share a single source sample, sequenced in a study of cytomegalovirus exposure and HLA in healthy donors. The PCR ran on 60 Vbeta and 13 Jbeta primers. The protocol was immunoSEQ multiplex PCR, while the TCRdb copy is restricted to in-frame clones and leaves out a portion. Of under 200,000 clones listed, 79% are singletons. Sample: PBMCs. These receptors were collected from a woman aged 25 to 39 in good health and CMV-seropositive.

The chain is built from TRBV30 and TRBJ2-1; TRBD2 aligns across 10 bases. J was trimmed by 2 bases and V by 7 bases; bases with no gene match: 5. CDR1 and CDR2 (germline): GTSNPN, SVGIG (reference sequence). CDR3 length equals 14 residues. The CDR3 reads CAFIAGGPYNEQFF. The CDR3 DNA sequence: TGTGCCTTCATAGCGGGAGGCCCCTACAATGAGCAGTTCTTC.

The CDR3 nucleotides read TGTGCCGGCGACAGGGGAGAGTATGGCTACACCTTC. This translates into CAGDRGEYGYTF. The chain is built from TRBV30 and TRBJ1-2; 8 positions agree with TRBD1. The CDR3 totals 12 residues. The V and J ends lost 8 bases and 5 bases, in that order; junction bases with no gene match: 7. Per germline, CDR1 GTSNPN and CDR2 SVGIG (reference sequence).

This sequence joins TRBV7-2 and TRBJ1-4, with TRBD1 matching over 7 bases. CDR3 length: 15 amino acids. V lost 1 base and J lost 5; bases outside the gene matches: 4. CDR1 SGHTA and CDR2 FQGNSA come from the germline V gene. CDR3 nucleotide sequence: TGTGCCAGCAGCTTAGAAATGGGACAGAATGAAAAACTGTTTTTT. It is translated as CASSLEMGQNEKLFF. The whole variable domain, filled in from reference TRBV7-2 and TRBJ1-4, reads GAGVSQSPSNKVTEKGKDVELRCDPISGHTALYWYRQSLGQGLEFLIYFQGNSAPDKSGLPSDRFSAERTGGSVSTLTIQRTQQEDSAVYLCASSLEMGQNEKLFFGSGTQLSVL.

This clone was recorded only once. V is TRBV5-4 and J is TRBJ1-1, with D possibly matching TRBD1 (6 bases). V lost 1 base and J 0 bases, leaving 22 bases between the germline ends. The CDR3 runs 19 residues. Germline CDR1 and CDR2: SGHNT and YYREEE (reference sequence). CDR3 residues: CASSLRLLQGLRMNTEAFF. In DNA, the CDR3 is TGTGCCAGCAGCTTGCGGCTGTTACAGGGTTTGCGCATGAACACTGAAGCTTTCTTT.

The genes are TRBV30 and TRBJ2-3; the D gene is possibly TRBD2 (6 bases). V was shortened by 6 bases and J by 2 bases, with 27 bases between the two germline ends. The CDR3 covers 18 residues. Germline V gives CDR1 GTSNPN, CDR2 SVGIG (reference sequence). The CDR3 DNA sequence: TGTGCCTGCCGACCGTGGGACTTCGACCTGAGACACACAGATACGCAGTATTTT. It translates to CACRPWDFDLRHTDTQYF.

The rearrangement links TRBV6-5 to TRBJ1-2, with unresolved D. Germline CDR1 is MNHEY and CDR2 is SVGAGI. The CDR3 is 13 amino acids. The V gene lost 5 bases and the J gene lost 2 bases, with 9 bases spanning the gap. As DNA, the CDR3 is TGTGCCAGCAGTCCCACGGGGAACTATGGCTACACCTTC. Translation: CASSPTGNYGYTF.

The V gene is TRBV5-5, the J gene TRBJ2-1, with D possibly TRBD2 on 6 matching bases. CDR1 and CDR2 (germline): SGHKS, YYEKEE (reference sequence). The V end was cut by 2 bases, the J end by 7 bases, with 10 bases between. This CDR3 is 13 amino acids long. Here the CDR3 DNA reads TGTGCCAGCAGCTTAGGACGGGAGAATGAGCAGTTCTTC. Translated, it gives CASSLGRENEQFF.